A single sample is the source of the 22 T cell receptor beta chains below, sequenced in a study of T cells in Graves' hyperthyroidism and ophthalmopathy. The source material, RNA transcripts, was used to amplify TCR beta CDR3 regions. Carried out on the TCR CDR3, a first-round RT-PCR used the HTBI primer set. Via MiXCR, TCRdb re-called the multiplex PCR reads, giving one row per CDR3 protein. The sample shows about 96,000 distinct CDR3 sequences, around 50% of them seen only once. Specimen: blood. These receptors all stem from a woman between 35 and 50 years old with Graves' hyperthyroidism.

With regard to this clonotype: A read error may be the cause here, since a much bigger clone is one base away. This rearrangement joins TRBV7-2 to TRBJ1-1, with a tentative D call TRBD1 (5 bases). The CDR3 sequence is 16 residues long. Germline values: CDR1 SGHTA, CDR2 FQGNSA. This CDR3 is CASSLVVREGSTGAFF. The CDR3 DNA follows: TGTGCCAGCAGCTTGGTGGTCAGGGAAGGGTCCACTGGAGCTTTCTTT.

About this clonotype: One end of the junction fails to match germline, which may point to a read error. The rearrangement joins TRBV7-2 to TRBJ2-3; D is tentatively TRBD1 or TRBD2 (5 bases each). CDR3 length: 14 amino acids. From germline, CDR1 is SGHTA and CDR2 FQGNSA. The DNA of the CDR3 is TGTGCCAGTAGTCGTCGGGGCTCCACAGATACACAGTGTTTT. As protein: CASSRRGSTDTQCF.

This clonotype has a count of ten or more. This sequence joins TRBV7-2 and TRBJ2-7, with a weak D call TRBD1 (6 bases). Between the trimmed V and J ends, which lost 1 base and 5 bases, there was a span of 15 bases. This CDR3 is built from 15 residues. The V gene's germline CDR1 is SGHTA and CDR2 FQGNSA. CDR3 nucleotides: TGTGCCAGCAGCTTAGTAAGTACAGGGTTCGACGAGCAGTACTTC. Translated, it gives CASSLVSTGFDEQYF.

The sample holds a few counts of this clonotype. The junction shows a germline mismatch at one end, possibly a read error. The chain combines TRBV6-5 with TRBJ1-2, with 9 bases lining up with TRBD1. The germline CDR1 and CDR2 sequences are MNHEY and SVGAGI. The CDR3 has 16 residues. As DNA, the CDR3 is TGTGCCATCAGTCCTGGCGGGGACAGGGAGGACTATGGCTACACCTTC. This sequence encodes CAISPGGDREDYGYTF.

The chain combines TRBV7-9 with TRBJ1-3; 11 positions agree with TRBD1. The V and J ends lost 5 bases and 6 bases, in that order; junction bases with no gene match: 12. Germline assignment: CDR1 SEHNR and CDR2 FQNEAQ (reference sequence). This CDR3 has 17 amino acids. CDR3 in amino acids: CASSRGQGATGLNTIYF. DNA for the CDR3: TGTGCCAGCAGCCGCGGACAGGGGGCGACTGGCTTAAACACCATATATTTT.

This clonotype has only a few counts. The CDR3 protein is CASSQDPNTGELFF. CDR3 DNA sequence: TGTGCCAGCAGCCAAGATCCGAACACCGGGGAGCTGTTTTTT. The chain has TRBV5-4 and TRBJ2-2; D gene uncertain. The germline CDR1 and CDR2 sequences are SGHNT and YYREEE (reference sequence). The CDR3 spans 14 residues. V was trimmed by 4 bases and J by 0 bases, leaving 7 bases between them.

V is TRBV24-1 and J is TRBJ2-7, with a tentative D call TRBD2 (6 bases). The CDR3 is 15 amino acids. The V and J ends lost 4 bases and 7 bases respectively, with 19 bases between them. Germline CDR1 reads KGHDR; CDR2 reads SFDVKD. CDR3 residues: CATSEAGGRTREQYF. CDR3 in DNA: TGTGCCACCAGTGAAGCGGGCGGCAGGACGAGGGAGCAGTACTTC.

Only a few counts were recorded for this clonotype. A much larger clone differs from this one at a single base, so this may be a read error. V is TRBV6-5 and J is TRBJ1-2, with D hard to call. Trimming pared 5 bases from V and 4 bases from J, leaving 11 bases between. Germline V CDR1 and CDR2: MNHEY, SVGAGI. The CDR3 is made up of 13 amino acids. The CDR3 reads CASSASLLYGYTF. The CDR3 nucleotides are TGTGCCAGCAGTGCATCTCTACTCTATGGCTACACCTTC.

This clonotype is a singleton in its sample. The chain employs TRBV10-3 and TRBJ1-2, with D tentatively TRBD1 (6 bases). The CDR3 has 11 residues. V was pared by 6 bases and J by 8 bases, with 10 bases between. Germline V gene data show CDR1 as ENHRY and CDR2 as SYGVKD. The CDR3 loop reads CAISSRGGYTF. CDR3 nucleotides: TGTGCCATCAGCAGCAGGGGCGGCTACACCTTC.

This chain joins TRBV7-8 and TRBJ1-2; no clear D gene. With 3 bases removed from V and 7 bases from J, the gap between germline ends came to 9 bases. This CDR3 is built from 12 residues. Germline V CDR1 and CDR2: SGHVS, FQNEAQ. CDR3 nucleotide sequence: TGTGCCAGCAGCTTGCTAAGAGGTGGCTACACCTTC. Translating it yields CASSLLRGGYTF. The variable domain in full, with the rest retrieved from reference TRBV7-8 and TRBJ1-2, is GAGVSQSPRYKVAKRGQDVALRCDPISGHVSLFWYQQALGQGPEFLTYFQNEAQLDKSGLPSDRFFAERPEGSVSTLKIQRTQQEDSAVYLCASSLLRGGYTFGSGTRLTVV.

Regarding this clonotype: A much larger clone sits a single nucleotide away, making a read error possible. The chain has TRBV7-9 and TRBJ2-2; a possible D gene is TRBD2 (5 bases). CDR1 SEHNR and CDR2 FQNEAQ come from the germline V gene (reference sequence). Trimming took off 8 bases at V and 5 bases at J, with 18 bases between the two ends. CDR3 length: 15 amino acids. The CDR3 DNA sequence: TGTGCCAGCGGCCAAGTGCAGACTAATACCGGGGAGCTGTTTTTT. Amino acid sequence: CASGQVQTNTGELFF.

The chain joins TRBV28 to TRBJ1-1; D gene ambiguous. Per germline, CDR1 MDHEN and CDR2 SYDVKM. This CDR3 has 13 amino acids. V was clipped by 6 bases and J by 1 base, with 9 bases between them. This chain's CDR3 is CASSVGGNTEAFF. The DNA of the CDR3 is TGTGCCAGCAGCGTAGGAGGGAACACTGAAGCTTTCTTT.

This clonotype appeared many times. The V and J genes are TRBV19 and TRBJ1-5; the D gene is possibly TRBD1 (5 bases). CDR1 LNHDA and CDR2 SQIVND come from the germline V gene (reference sequence). The CDR3 covers 14 residues. Trimming shortened V by 3 bases and J by 1 base, and 7 bases separated the two germline ends. CDR3 protein: CASSIGGSNQPQHF. In nucleotides, the CDR3 is TGTGCCAGTAGTATCGGGGGAAGCAATCAGCCCCAGCATTTT.

At least ten counts were recorded for this clonotype. The chain recombines TRBV29-1 with TRBJ2-2; unclear D gene. In germline, CDR1 is SQVTM, CDR2 ANQGSEA. The CDR3 length is 12 residues. V lost 5 bases and J 4 bases, leaving 8 bases between the germline ends. The CDR3 spells CSVWAATGELFF. The CDR3 DNA reads as TGCAGCGTTTGGGCGGCCACCGGGGAGCTGTTTTTT.

There are many counts of this clonotype. The chain is built from TRBV7-7 and TRBJ2-7, with D perhaps being TRBD1 or TRBD2 (5 bases each). Germline assignment: CDR1 SSHAT and CDR2 FNYEAQ (reference sequence). CDR3 length: 14 amino acids. V lost 5 bases and J 0 bases, leaving 11 bases between the germline ends. The CDR3 nucleotides read TGTGCCAGCAGCGTCTCAGGGAGCTCCTACGAGCAGTACTTC. Its translation: CASSVSGSSYEQYF.

This clonotype was seen ten or more times. The chain combines TRBV10-2 with TRBJ2-5; D remains unclear. The ends were cut back, 3 bases at V and 3 bases at J, with 11 bases in the middle. Germline CDR1 and CDR2: WSHSY and SAAADI. The length of the CDR3 is 14 residues. CDR3 sequence: CASSDLTAKETQYF. CDR3 nucleotides: TGCGCCAGCAGTGATTTAACAGCCAAAGAGACCCAGTACTTC.

This clonotype was recorded at least ten times. The V and J genes are TRBV7-9 and TRBJ2-3; 8 positions match TRBD2. Germline V gene sequence: CDR1 SEHNR, CDR2 FQNEAQ (reference sequence). The CDR3 is made up of 15 amino acids. V lost 7 bases, J lost 2 bases, and 8 bases stayed unmatched. CDR3 region: CASTLSGIFTDTQYF. The CDR3 nucleotides are TGTGCCAGCACCCTTAGCGGGATCTTCACAGATACGCAGTATTTT.

This chain joins TRBV7-2 and TRBJ1-4, with D perhaps TRBD1 (6 bases). Germline CDR1 and CDR2: SGHTA and FQGNSA. V was shortened by 1 base and J by 3 bases, with 9 bases between the two germline ends. The CDR3 totals 15 residues. CDR3 loop: CASSLGRGPNEKLFF. In DNA form, the CDR3 reads TGTGCCAGCAGCTTAGGCAGGGGACCTAATGAAAAACTGTTTTTT.

J is TRBJ2-7 and V is TRBV25-1; weak D call: TRBD1 (6 bases). The germline V gene encodes CDR1 MGHDK and CDR2 SYGVNS. The ends were cut back, 6 bases at V and 9 bases at J, with 15 bases in the middle. CDR3 size: 12 residues. The CDR3 here is CASRKGDSAQYF. Written as DNA, the CDR3 is TGTGCCAGCAGGAAGGGGGATTCGGCGCAGTACTTC.

The table lists this clonotype with many counts. The V gene is TRBV5-6, the J gene TRBJ2-5, with 9 bases matching TRBD2. Germline V gives CDR1 SGHDT, CDR2 YYEEEE. This CDR3 has 16 residues. The J segment lost 6 bases and the V segment lost 0 bases, leaving 9 bases of the junction unmatched. Written as DNA, the CDR3 is TGTGCCAGCAGCTTGGTCGCGGGAGGGTGGGGGAAGACCCAGTACTTC. Translation gives CASSLVAGGWGKTQYF.

A few counts support this clonotype. V usage is TRBV9 and J usage is TRBJ2-5; 11 bases line up with TRBD2. The junction had 8 bases not matched to a gene; V was cut back by 3 bases and J by 7 bases. This CDR3 contains 15 residues. Per germline, CDR1 SGDLS and CDR2 YYNGEE. CDR3 in DNA: TGTGCCAGCAGCGGAAGGGGACTAGCGGCAAGGACCCAGTACTTC. Amino acid sequence: CASSGRGLAARTQYF.

The chain carries TRBV20-1 and TRBJ2-3; 10 bases agree with TRBD2. V was clipped by 5 bases and J by 3 bases; unmatched bases: 5. The CDR3 covers 14 residues. Per the germline V gene, CDR1 is DFQATT and CDR2 is SNEGSKA (reference sequence). CDR3 bases: TGCAGTGCTTTTTTAGCGGGAGGAACAGATACGCAGTATTTT. Its protein product is CSAFLAGGTDTQYF.